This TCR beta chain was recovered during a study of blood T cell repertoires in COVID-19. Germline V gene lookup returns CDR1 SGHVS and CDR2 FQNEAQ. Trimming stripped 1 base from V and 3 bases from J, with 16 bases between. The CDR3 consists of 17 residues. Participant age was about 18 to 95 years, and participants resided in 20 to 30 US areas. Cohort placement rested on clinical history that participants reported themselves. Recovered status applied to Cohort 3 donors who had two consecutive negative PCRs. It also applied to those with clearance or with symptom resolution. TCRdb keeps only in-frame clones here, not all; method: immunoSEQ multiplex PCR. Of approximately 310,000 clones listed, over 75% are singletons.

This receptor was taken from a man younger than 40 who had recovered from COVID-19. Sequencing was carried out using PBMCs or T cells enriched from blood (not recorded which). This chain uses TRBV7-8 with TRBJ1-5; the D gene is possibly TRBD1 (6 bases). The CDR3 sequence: CASSLGSLDRINQPQHF. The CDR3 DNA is TGTGCCAGCAGCTTAGGTTCCCTGGACAGAATCAATCAGCCCCAGCATTTT.